This T cell receptor beta chain was found in a study of T cell repertoires in cytomegalovirus infection. Study-level information: Indications came from public TCR beta signatures; they pointed to CMV infection and to a matching HLA type.

This clonotype was seen just once. Its specificity is unknown. CDR1 and CDR2 (germline): SQVTM, ANQGSEA. The V and J ends lost 6 bases and 3 bases, in that order; junction bases with no gene match: 9. The CDR3 has 15 amino acids. Each CDR3 protein gets one entry after TCRdb re-called the reads with MiXCR. The sample records around 130,000 distinct CDR3 sequences, 20% to 30% being singletons. The chain joins TRBV29-1 to TRBJ1-2; 11 bases map to TRBD1. The sample comprised PBMCs, sequenced either directly or after in vitro stimulation (not recorded which). The sequence was obtained from a human donor in good health (CMV status not recorded). Some clones in this sample may be carry-over from other donors' samples. CDR3 in amino acids: CSVRQGQGVDYGYTF. In nucleotides, the CDR3 is TGCAGCGTCCGACAGGGACAGGGGGTTGACTATGGCTACACCTTC.